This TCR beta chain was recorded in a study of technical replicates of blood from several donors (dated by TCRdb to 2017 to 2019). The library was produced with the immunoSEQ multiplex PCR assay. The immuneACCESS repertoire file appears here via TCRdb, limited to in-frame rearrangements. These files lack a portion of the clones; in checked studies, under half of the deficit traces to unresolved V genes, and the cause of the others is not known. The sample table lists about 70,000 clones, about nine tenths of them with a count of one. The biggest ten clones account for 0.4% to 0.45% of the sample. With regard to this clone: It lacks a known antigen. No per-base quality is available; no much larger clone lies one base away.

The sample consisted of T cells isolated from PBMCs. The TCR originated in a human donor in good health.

At the DNA level, the sequence is TGTGCCAGCACCCCTGGGGGCACAAACACCGGGGAGCTGTTTTTT. Translated, this gives CASTPGGTNTGELFF. Recombination connected TRBV9 to TRBJ2-2; D gene: possibly TRBD1, on 6 matching bases. CDR1 and CDR2 (SGDLS, YYNGEE) derive from the germline V gene. Measured from the cysteine to the phenylalanine, the CDR3 is 15 residues long. The DNA shown is the 45-base CDR3, in frame from base 1. V is clipped by 6 bases and J by 2 bases, and the sequence between their germline boundaries is 14 bases long.